This T cell receptor beta chain was recovered during a study of blood T cell repertoires in COVID-19. Repertoires were generated with immunoSEQ multiplex PCR, while TCRdb's copy carries only in-frame clones and drops some. The sample yields 130,000 or so clones, roughly 79% seen once. CDR1 and CDR2 from the germline V gene are SEHNR and FQNEAQ (reference sequence). The junction had 8 bases not matched to a gene; V was cut back by 3 bases and J by 5 bases. This CDR3 has 15 amino acids. The sequencing sample was made of peripheral blood. The receptor was isolated from a human donor in a cohort sampled during active COVID-19. The V call is TRBV7-9, the J call TRBJ2-5, with 8 bases fitting TRBD2. The CDR3 coding sequence is TGTGCCAGCAGCTTCTCCGGGGGGGCCGGGGAGACCCAGTACTTC. This translates into CASSFSGGAGETQYF.